A single sample gave rise to the 23 T cell receptor beta chains below, sequenced in a study of CD8 T cells in Susac syndrome. Random hexamers were used to reverse transcribe roughly 0.45 to 1 ug of RNA. TCRdb passed the immunoSEQ multiplex PCR reads through MiXCR, listing each CDR3 protein once. The sample records nearly 110,000 distinct CDR3 sequences, roughly 94% being singletons. The sample consisted of CD8+ T cells from PBMCs. These receptors were collected from a human donor with Susac syndrome.

The chain recombines TRBV7-9 with TRBJ2-1; D gene ambiguous. Between the trimmed V and J ends, which lost 7 bases and 3 bases, there was a span of 16 bases. The CDR3 has 15 amino acids. Looked up from germline, CDR1 is SEHNR and CDR2 is FQNEAQ (reference sequence). In nucleotides, the CDR3 is TGTGCCAGCAATTATCCCGGTCCAGTCTACAATGAGCAGTTCTTC. Amino acids: CASNYPGPVYNEQFF.

This clonotype appeared a single time. The rearrangement links TRBV4-3 to TRBJ1-2; D remains unclear. V was pared by 0 bases and J by 4 bases, with 9 bases between. The CDR3 spans 14 residues. CDR1 is LGHNA and CDR2 is YSLEER in the germline V gene. The CDR3 nucleotides are TGCGCCAGCAGCCAAGAGTCAGGCCTCTATGGCTACACCTTC. It encodes CASSQESGLYGYTF.

This clonotype occurred once. The rearrangement links TRBV29-1 to TRBJ2-5, with TRBD2 matching over 8 bases. Germline V lookup: CDR1 SQVTM, CDR2 ANQGSEA. The CDR3 is 15 residues long. J gave up 1 base and V 4 bases, and 8 bases lay outside the gene matches. In nucleotides, the CDR3 is TGCAGCGTTGGGGCTGGCGGGGGGAGCCAAGAGACCCAGTACTTC. Translating it yields CSVGAGGGSQETQYF.

The chain joins TRBV7-6 to TRBJ2-7; 9 nucleotides agree with TRBD2. The CDR3 covers 14 residues. Per the germline V gene, CDR1 is SGHVS and CDR2 is FNYEAQ. Trimming took 4 bases from V and 5 from J; bases not matched to a gene: 6. The CDR3 loop reads CASSSLAGDDEQYF. The CDR3 DNA reads TGTGCCAGCAGCTCGTTAGCGGGGGACGACGAGCAGTACTTC.

This clonotype was seen once. This rearrangement joins TRBV7-6 to TRBJ2-5, with 10 bases identical to TRBD2. The V gene end was trimmed by 3 bases and the J gene end by 5 bases; junction bases not matched to a gene: 15. The CDR3 runs 18 residues. The germline gives CDR1 SGHVS, CDR2 FNYEAQ. CDR3 in amino acids: CASSFGLAGVSREETQYF. Here the CDR3 DNA reads TGTGCCAGCAGCTTCGGTCTAGCGGGGGTTTCTCGGGAGGAGACCCAGTACTTC.

The V call is TRBV20-1, the J call TRBJ2-7; 7 nucleotides agree with TRBD2. After removal of 5 bases from V and 4 bases from J, the junction contained 5 bases not matched to a gene. Per germline, CDR1 DFQATT and CDR2 SNEGSKA (reference sequence). The CDR3 consists of 12 residues. CDR3 amino acids: CSAEREGYEQYF. The CDR3 nucleotides read TGCAGTGCTGAGCGGGAAGGGTACGAGCAGTACTTC.

This rearrangement joins TRBV12-1 to TRBJ1-3; the tabulated D call, TRBD1, remains unverified against the DNA. TRBV12-1 is deemed a pseudogene. CDR3 length equals 15 residues. Here the CDR3 DNA reads TGTGCCAGCACGGGACAAGTCCACTCTGGAAACACCATATATTTT. This encodes CASTGQVHSGNTIYF.

This clonotype was picked up a small number of times. The chain has TRBV7-8 and TRBJ1-2; the D gene is possibly TRBD1 (6 bases). The CDR3 runs to 14 residues. Germline V CDR1 and CDR2: SGHVS, FQNEAQ. The germline V and J ends were trimmed by 2 bases and 7 bases, with 14 bases remaining between them. The CDR3 sequence: CASSLRSGGIGYTF. Written as DNA, the CDR3 is TGTGCCAGCAGCTTACGGTCCGGGGGCATTGGCTACACCTTC.

This clonotype has a single count. The chain employs TRBV7-2 and TRBJ1-1; 8 bases are a match to TRBD1. Germline V gives CDR1 SGHTA, CDR2 FQGNSA. Trimming took 5 bases from V and 1 from J; bases not matched to a gene: 3. The CDR3 is 14 amino acids. DNA of the CDR3: TGTGCCAGCAGCACCACAGGGGGGAACACTGAAGCTTTCTTT. As protein: CASSTTGGNTEAFF.

This chain links TRBV20-1 with TRBJ2-1; D gene uncertain. CDR1 and CDR2 (germline): DFQATT, SNEGSKA (reference sequence). The CDR3 is made up of 12 amino acids. Trimming left V 6 bases short and J 7 bases short, with 13 bases between. The CDR3 nucleotides are TGCAGTGCCAAGAGATGGCGAAATGAGCAGTTCTTC. Protein sequence: CSAKRWRNEQFF.

The J gene is TRBJ1-5, the V gene TRBV27; D not resolved. V lost 6 bases, J lost 0 bases, and 6 bases lay in between. The CDR3 is 13 amino acids. Germline-derived CDR1 and CDR2 are MNHEY and SMNVEV (reference sequence). The DNA for the CDR3 is TGTGCCAGCAGCCTCCTTAGCAATCAGCCCCAGCATTTT. Translated: CASSLLSNQPQHF.

The chain links TRBV14 to TRBJ2-5, with D perhaps matching TRBD1 or TRBD2 (5 bases each). This CDR3 has 13 residues. The V gene's germline CDR1 is SGHDN and CDR2 FVKESK. Trimming cost V 1 base and J 6 bases, with 9 bases left between them. The CDR3 is CASSQVPGQTQYF. The CDR3 DNA reads as TGTGCCAGCAGCCAAGTTCCGGGGCAGACCCAGTACTTC.

The genes are TRBV3-1 and TRBJ2-5, with D perhaps matching TRBD1 or TRBD2 (5 bases each). The CDR3 contains 16 residues. Trimming stripped 4 bases from V and 0 bases from J, with 15 bases between. Germline assignment: CDR1 LGHDT and CDR2 YNNKEL (reference sequence). DNA of the CDR3: TGTGCCAGCAGCCGTGAAGGGGACCGTTACCAAGAGACCCAGTACTTC. It specifies CASSREGDRYQETQYF.

The chain links TRBV13 to TRBJ1-4; TRBD1 matches at 8 bases. Germline trimming cut 5 bases from V and 7 bases from J; bases unmatched to any gene: 6. Per the germline V gene, CDR1 is PRHDT and CDR2 is FYEKMQ (reference sequence). CDR3 size: 14 residues. The CDR3 DNA follows: TGTGCCAGCAGCGGGAGAACAGGGGGTGAAAAACTGTTTTTT. Its protein product is CASSGRTGGEKLFF.

The chain recombines TRBV20-1 with TRBJ2-3; 9 bases align to TRBD2. Germline lookup yields CDR1 DFQATT and CDR2 SNEGSKA (reference sequence). V dropped 5 bases and J dropped 5; count of bases not matched to a gene: 2. There are 12 residues in the CDR3. CDR3 coding DNA: TGCAGTGCTGATAGCGGGGGAGATACGCAGTATTTT. Protein: CSADSGGDTQYF.

This clonotype has just one count. The chain is built from TRBV20-1 and TRBJ1-6; TRBD1 might be the D (5 bases). Germline-derived CDR1 and CDR2 are DFQATT and SNEGSKA (reference sequence). This CDR3 spans 14 amino acids. V was shortened by 5 bases and J by 8 bases, with 16 bases between the two germline ends. CDR3 amino acids: CSAPGEAVDSPLHF. The CDR3 DNA is TGCAGTGCTCCGGGGGAAGCGGTTGATTCACCCCTCCACTTT.

The genes are TRBV9 and TRBJ2-5; 9 bases line up with TRBD2. Germline loops: CDR1 SGDLS, CDR2 YYNGEE. CDR3 length: 15 residues. J was trimmed by 1 base and V by 4 bases; bases with no gene match: 5. Here the CDR3 reads CASSPSGVSQETQYF. CDR3 nucleotides: TGTGCCAGCAGCCCTAGCGGGGTTTCCCAAGAGACCCAGTACTTC.

The chain uses TRBV13 and TRBJ2-7; D gene uncertain. Germline CDR1 and CDR2: PRHDT and FYEKMQ (reference sequence). Trimming stripped 4 bases from V and 0 bases from J, with 7 bases between. The CDR3 is 13 residues long. CDR3 DNA: TGTGCCAGCAGCTCCAAGGGCTCCTACGAGCAGTACTTC. Its translation: CASSSKGSYEQYF. Full variable domain (missing parts from reference TRBV13 and TRBJ2-7): AAGVIQSPRHLIKEKRETATLKCYPIPRHDTVYWYQQGPGQDPQFLISFYEKMQSDKGSIPDRFSAQQFSDYHSELNMSSLELGDSALYFCASSSKGSYEQYFGPGTRLTVT.

The gene calls are TRBV27 and TRBJ2-7; 10 bases align to TRBD1. CDR1 is MNHEY, CDR2 SMNVEV, per germline (reference sequence). The trim removed 8 bases at V and 4 bases at J, leaving 2 bases unmatched. The CDR3 loop spans 12 amino acids. CDR3 DNA sequence: TGTGCCAGCGGGACAGGGGCGTACGAGCAGTACTTC. This encodes CASGTGAYEQYF.

Written as DNA, the CDR3 is TGTGCCAGCAGCGTACCGGGACAGGGGGCGGATGAAGCTTTCTTT. It encodes CASSVPGQGADEAFF. The V call is TRBV9, the J call TRBJ1-1; TRBD1 matches 12 bases. CDR1 and CDR2 from the germline V gene are SGDLS and YYNGEE. The CDR3 spans 15 residues. J lost 7 bases, V lost 1 base, and 5 bases had no gene match. Together with reference TRBV9 and TRBJ1-1, the CDR3 gives the full variable domain: DSGVTQTPKHLITATGQRVTLRCSPRSGDLSVYWYQQSLDQGLQFLIQYYNGEERAKGNILERFSAQQFPDLHSELNLSSLELGDSALYFCASSVPGQGADEAFFGQGTRLTVV.

The genes are TRBV12-3 or TRBV12-4 and TRBJ2-3; 7 bases map to TRBD1. Trimming cost V 6 bases and J 2 bases; bases outside gene matches: 17. The CDR3 is made up of 18 amino acids. The CDR3 sequence is CASSYPPPGQHYTDTQYF. CDR3 coding DNA: TGTGCCAGCAGCTACCCACCTCCGGGACAGCATTACACAGATACGCAGTATTTT.

The chain combines TRBV7-8 with TRBJ2-7; 11 bases align to TRBD2. Germline values: CDR1 SGHVS, CDR2 FQNEAQ. V was clipped by 5 bases and J by 2 bases; unmatched bases: 5. CDR3 length: 15 residues. The CDR3 spells CASSPRLAGTYEQYF. Written as DNA, the CDR3 is TGTGCCAGCAGCCCTCGACTAGCGGGGACCTACGAGCAGTACTTC.

In this sample, this clonotype turned up once. V usage is TRBV7-8 and J usage is TRBJ2-1; D not resolved. The germline V gene has CDR1 SGHVS and CDR2 FQNEAQ. This CDR3 contains 15 residues. Trimming took 5 bases from V and 0 from J, leaving 11 bases between them. The CDR3: CASSPTDSSYNEQFF. CDR3 in DNA: TGTGCCAGCAGCCCGACGGATAGCTCCTACAATGAGCAGTTCTTC.